Each of the 9 T cell receptor beta chains below was sequenced from the same sample in a study of beta chain features in type 1 diabetes. No antigen has been identified for these receptors. Study-level findings and limits: Within each of all four CD4+ subsets, Type 1 diabetes patients had TCRB CDR3s that were moderately but significantly shorter.

Sequencing targeted expressed TCRB transcripts, as all isolated RNA had been reverse transcribed. Assay: immunoSEQ multiplex PCR; the TCRdb copy retains only in-frame clones and omits some. The data contain 300,000 to 350,000 clones, roughly 13% of them singletons. Source material: naive CD4+ T cells from blood. The source is a woman younger than 30 with type 1 diabetes.

This clone was found a few times. The chain joins TRBV6-1 to TRBJ2-1, with TRBD2 as a possible D gene (5 bases). Trimming shortened V by 3 bases and J by 7 bases, and 16 bases separated the two germline ends. Germline CDR1 and CDR2: MNHNS and SASEGT. The CDR3 runs 15 residues. This CDR3 reads CASSEVSSGRNEQFF. Here the CDR3 DNA reads TGTGCCAGCAGTGAGGTGTCTAGTGGGAGAAATGAGCAGTTCTTC.

This clone was seen only a few times. The chain combines TRBV25-1 with TRBJ2-1, with D possibly being TRBD2 (6 bases). CDR3 length: 13 residues. Germline V gene sequence: CDR1 MGHDK, CDR2 SYGVNS. The V end was cut by 6 bases, the J end by 0 bases, with 6 bases between. Here the CDR3 DNA reads TGTGCCAGCAGGCGGGACTCCTACAATGAGCAGTTCTTC. Translated, it gives CASRRDSYNEQFF.

This clone has just a few counts. The V and J genes are TRBV2 and TRBJ2-6; D perhaps matches TRBD1 (6 bases). The CDR3 length is 18 residues. With 8 bases removed from V and 0 bases from J, the gap between germline ends came to 20 bases. Germline V gene sequence: CDR1 SNHLY, CDR2 FYNNEI. The CDR3 here is CASQWGTGRISGANVLTF. The CDR3 DNA is TGTGCCAGCCAATGGGGTACAGGGCGGATCTCTGGGGCCAACGTCCTGACTTTC.

This clone was observed a few times. The gene calls are TRBV7-9 and TRBJ2-2; a weak D match, TRBD2 (6 bases). V lost 8 bases, J lost 2 bases, and 12 bases lay in between. The germline gives CDR1 SEHNR, CDR2 FQNEAQ (reference sequence). The CDR3 is 14 amino acids. CDR3 in amino acids: CASRWGENTGELFF. CDR3 DNA sequence: TGTGCCAGCCGCTGGGGGGAAAACACCGGGGAGCTGTTTTTT.

The J gene is TRBJ1-5, the V gene TRBV19; weak D call: TRBD1 (5 bases). V lost 6 bases and J 6 bases, leaving 9 bases between the germline ends. The CDR3 extends over 12 amino acids. Germline V gene data show CDR1 as LNHDA and CDR2 as SQIVND (reference sequence). The CDR3 here is CASRDRGQPQHF. CDR3 sequence (DNA): TGTGCCAGTAGAGACAGAGGTCAGCCCCAGCATTTT.

Ten or more counts support this clone. The chain employs TRBV4-3 and TRBJ2-1, with TRBD2 identical over 10 bases. Germline V gives CDR1 LGHNA, CDR2 YSLEER. The CDR3 totals 14 residues. Trimming removed 3 bases from V and 6 bases from J; junction bases left unmatched: 2. The CDR3, as DNA: TGCGCCAGCAGCCACGGACTAGCGGTCAATGAGCAGTTCTTC. Amino acids: CASSHGLAVNEQFF.

This clone was observed a few times. The chain joins TRBV28 to TRBJ1-2, with TRBD1 identical over 7 bases. This CDR3 is 15 amino acids long. V trimming: 3 bases; J trimming: 1 base; junction bases outside the gene matches: 5. Germline V gives CDR1 MDHEN, CDR2 SYDVKM. CDR3 amino acids: CASSLRGPVNYGYTF. CDR3 nucleotides: TGTGCCAGCAGTTTGAGGGGGCCTGTTAACTATGGCTACACCTTC.

This clone was detected a few times. The CDR3 reads CASSNRQGYNEQFF. Written as DNA, the CDR3 is TGTGCCAGCAGCAACAGACAGGGATACAATGAGCAGTTCTTC. The rearrangement links TRBV7-2 to TRBJ2-1; 7 bases fit TRBD1. The J segment lost 4 bases and the V segment lost 5 bases, leaving 5 bases of the junction unmatched. Germline V CDR1 and CDR2: SGHTA, FQGNSA. CDR3 size: 14 residues.

This clone occurred a few times. The V call is TRBV2, the J call TRBJ1-4; D is ambiguous. Germline assignment: CDR1 SNHLY and CDR2 FYNNEI. V was pared by 2 bases and J by 7 bases, with 14 bases between. The CDR3 covers 15 residues. CDR3 loop: CASSEWGGGGEKLFF. As DNA, the CDR3 is TGTGCCAGCAGTGAATGGGGAGGTGGAGGTGAAAAACTGTTTTTT.